This T cell receptor (beta chain) appears in the sequencing data of a study of neurological immune-mediated disorders. TCRdb analysed the 5' RACE reads with MiXCR anew, one entry per CDR3 protein. The sample yields roughly 50,000 distinct CDR3 sequences, about 13% seen once. Germline V gene lookup returns CDR1 SGHAT and CDR2 FQNNGV. The CDR3 extends over 12 amino acids. Trimming shortened V by 1 base and J by 4 bases, and 5 bases separated the two germline ends. In this sample, this clonotype turned up many times. PBMCs numbering 2 million and stored at -80 C yielded the unsorted libraries. This TCR was sampled from a woman in her fifties or sixties with HTLV-1-associated myelopathy (HAM/TSP). Sequenced input: PBMCs. The rearrangement joins TRBV11-2 to TRBJ2-7; D is unclear. CDR3 amino acids: CASSLVVYEQYF. The DNA for the CDR3 is TGTGCCAGCAGCTTAGTGGTTTACGAGCAGTACTTC. The variable domain in full, with the rest retrieved from reference TRBV11-2 and TRBJ2-7, is EAGVAQSPRYKIIEKRQSVAFWCNPISGHATLYWYQQILGQGPKLLIQFQNNGVVDDSQLPKDRFSAERLKGVDSTLKIQPAKLEDSAVYLCASSLVVYEQYFGPGTRLTVT.